This T cell receptor (beta chain) was observed in a study of blood T cell repertoires in COVID-19. Study background: Specimens from acute and convalescent COVID-19 originated in the United States, Italy and Spain.

Each recovered donor of Cohort 3 presented with two negative PCRs, clearance, or symptom resolution. This clone was seen many times. Trimming left V 4 bases short and J 2 bases short, with 8 bases between. Per the germline V gene, CDR1 is LGHDT and CDR2 is YNNKEL (reference sequence). There are 13 residues in the CDR3. Methods used by the authors: Estimates of nucleated cell counts were drawn from the amplification of reference gene primers. Libraries were prepared by immunoSEQ multiplex PCR; TCRdb keeps only in-frame clonotypes and omits some of them. V and J calls plus clone size are reproduced from that table; the DNA served to infer D and trimming. Here the sample spans around 130,000 clones, roughly four fifths being singletons.

The source of this sequence is a man younger than 40 who had recovered from COVID-19. Sequencing was done on a sample of PBMCs or T cells enriched from blood (not recorded which). The rearrangement uses TRBV3-1 (or the pseudogene TRBV3-2) and TRBJ2-5, with a tentative D call TRBD1 (6 bases). The CDR3 region is CASSLRGQETQYF. The CDR3 coding sequence is TGTGCCAGCAGCCTTAGGGGGCAAGAGACCCAGTACTTC.